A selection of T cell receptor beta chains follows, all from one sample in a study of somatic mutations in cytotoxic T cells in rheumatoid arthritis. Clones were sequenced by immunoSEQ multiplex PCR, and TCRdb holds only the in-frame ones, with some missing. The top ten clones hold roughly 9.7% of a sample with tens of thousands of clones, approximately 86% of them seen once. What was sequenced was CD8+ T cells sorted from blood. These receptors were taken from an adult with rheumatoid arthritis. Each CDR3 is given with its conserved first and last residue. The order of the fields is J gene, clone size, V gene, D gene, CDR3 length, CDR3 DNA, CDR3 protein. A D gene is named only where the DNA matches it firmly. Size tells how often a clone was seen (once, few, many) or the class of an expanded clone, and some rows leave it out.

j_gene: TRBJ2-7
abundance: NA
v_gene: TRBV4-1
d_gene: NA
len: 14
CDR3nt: TGCGCCAGCAGCCGCCAGCAGGGTAGTCACGAGCAGTACTTC
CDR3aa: CASSRQQGSHEQYF

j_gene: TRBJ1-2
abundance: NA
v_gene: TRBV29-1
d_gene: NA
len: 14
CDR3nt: TGCAGCGCCCCGGAGGCAGGGCCTCTCTATGGCTACACCTTC
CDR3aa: CSAPEAGPLYGYTF

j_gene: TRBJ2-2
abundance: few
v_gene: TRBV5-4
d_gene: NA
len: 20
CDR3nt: TGTGCCAGCAGCTTGTCTACTCAGGACAGAGTGGATCCAAACACCGGGGAGCTGTTTTTT
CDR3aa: CASSLSTQDRVDPNTGELFF

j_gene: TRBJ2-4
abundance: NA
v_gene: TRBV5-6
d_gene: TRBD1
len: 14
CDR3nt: TGTGCCAGCAGCCCGGGACAGGGAATTCACATTCAGTACTTC
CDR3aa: CASSPGQGIHIQYF

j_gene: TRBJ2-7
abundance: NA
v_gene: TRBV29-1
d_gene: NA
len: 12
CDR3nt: TGCAGCGTTATCGGGGATCAGGACGAGCAGTACTTC
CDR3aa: CSVIGDQDEQYF

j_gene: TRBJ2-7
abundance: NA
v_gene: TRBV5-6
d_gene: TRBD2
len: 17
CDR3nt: TGTGCCAGCAGCGGGTCAGGGGGTAGCGGGAGCTTGGGCGAGCAGTACTTC
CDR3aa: CASSGSGGSGSLGEQYF

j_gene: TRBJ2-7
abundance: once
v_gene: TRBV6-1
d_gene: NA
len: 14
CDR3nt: TGTGCCAGCAGTACAGCCCCCTCTACGTACGAGCAGTACTTC
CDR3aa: CASSTAPSTYEQYF

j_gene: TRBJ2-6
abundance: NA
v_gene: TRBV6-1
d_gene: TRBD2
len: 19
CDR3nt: TGTGCCAGCAGTGAAACCGGCGGGAGGACCTTTTTTGGGGCCAACGTCCTGACTTTC
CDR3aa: CASSETGGRTFFGANVLTF

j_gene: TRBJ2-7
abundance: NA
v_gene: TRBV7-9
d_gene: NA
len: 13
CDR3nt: TGTGCCAGCAGCGTGGAAAGCTCCTACGAGCAGTACTTC
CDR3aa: CASSVESSYEQYF

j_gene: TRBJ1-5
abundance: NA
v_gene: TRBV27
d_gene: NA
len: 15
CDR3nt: TGTGCCAGCAGGAACCAATATCCGGCAAATCAGCCCCAGCATTTT
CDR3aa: CASRNQYPANQPQHF

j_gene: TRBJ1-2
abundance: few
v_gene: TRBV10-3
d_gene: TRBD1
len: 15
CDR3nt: TGTGCCATCAGTGACCCGCCCGAACAGGGGACTGGCTACACCTTC
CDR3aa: CAISDPPEQGTGYTF

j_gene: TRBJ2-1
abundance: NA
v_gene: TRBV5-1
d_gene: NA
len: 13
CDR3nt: TGCGCCAGCAGCTCCCGCTTTACCGATGAGCAGTTCTTC
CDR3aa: CASSSRFTDEQFF

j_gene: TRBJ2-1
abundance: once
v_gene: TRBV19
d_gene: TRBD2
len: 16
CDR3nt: TGTGCCAGTAGTATAGGTCGCGGCGGGAGTTGGAATGAGCAGTTCTTC
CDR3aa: CASSIGRGGSWNEQFF

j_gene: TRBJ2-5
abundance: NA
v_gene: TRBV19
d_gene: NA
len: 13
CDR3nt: TGTGCCAGTGGAGGTCCGGATTTTGAGACCCAGTACTTC
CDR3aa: CASGGPDFETQYF

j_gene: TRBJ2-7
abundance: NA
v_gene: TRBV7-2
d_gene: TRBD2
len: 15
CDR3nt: TGTGCCAGCAGCTTAGGGACTAGCGGGGACTACGAGCAGTACTTC
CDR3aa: CASSLGTSGDYEQYF

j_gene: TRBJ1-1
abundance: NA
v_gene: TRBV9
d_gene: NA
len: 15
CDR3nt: TGTGCCAGCAGCGTCTGGGGGTTTGGGAACACTGAAGCTTTCTTT
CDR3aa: CASSVWGFGNTEAFF

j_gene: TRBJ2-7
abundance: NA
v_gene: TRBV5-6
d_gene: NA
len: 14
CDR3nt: TGTGCCAGCAGCTTGGGGGCCAGTACCTACGAGCAGTACTTC
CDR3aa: CASSLGASTYEQYF

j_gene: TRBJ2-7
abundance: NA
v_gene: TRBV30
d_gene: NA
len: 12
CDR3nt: TGTGCCTGGAGTGTAGTGGGGTACGAGCAGTACTTC
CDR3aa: CAWSVVGYEQYF

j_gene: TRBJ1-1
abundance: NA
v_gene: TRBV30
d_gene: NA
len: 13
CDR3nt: TGTGCCTGGACGGTACTTCTGAACACTGAAGCTTTCTTT
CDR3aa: CAWTVLLNTEAFF

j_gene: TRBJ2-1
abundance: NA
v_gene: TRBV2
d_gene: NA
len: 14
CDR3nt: TGTGCCAGCAGTGATGGGGCAGACTACAATGAGCAGTTCTTC
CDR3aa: CASSDGADYNEQFF

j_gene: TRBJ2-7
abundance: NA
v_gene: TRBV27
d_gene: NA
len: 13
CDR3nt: TGTGCCAGCAGTTTATCGGGAAGCTACGAGCAGTACTTC
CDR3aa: CASSLSGSYEQYF

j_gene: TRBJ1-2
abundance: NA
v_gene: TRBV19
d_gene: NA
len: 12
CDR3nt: TGTGCCAGTAGTTCTCAGGGCCATGGCTACACCTTC
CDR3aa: CASSSQGHGYTF